This record concerns one TCR beta chain sequence. Its antigen remains unknown. A single heparinised blood sample, averaging approximately 110 mL, was obtained per donor. Sequenced material consisted of expressed TCRB transcripts (all of the isolated RNA was reverse transcribed). The data were produced by immunoSEQ multiplex PCR, yet TCRdb's version contains in-frame clones alone and is incomplete. The sample consists of fewer than 200,000 clones, approximately 8.1% of them appearing once. This entry comes from a study of beta chain features in type 1 diabetes. Study details: Across the samples, some 99 million sorted cells were examined in total. Study results and limitations: In type 1 diabetes patients, VDJ junctions had fewer insertions; deletions at these junctions were more frequent. No resolution was reached here on whether HLA type influences TCRB rearrangement.

CDR3 length: 16 amino acids. The sequenced sample consisted of central memory CD4+ T cells from blood. This receptor was taken from a man aged 18-30 years in good health. The rearrangement joins TRBV21-1 to TRBJ1-5; TRBD1 was called by the table and not checked on the DNA. TRBV21-1 is flagged as a pseudogene. The CDR3 reads CASSKGPGQGKRPQHF. The CDR3 nucleotides are TGTGCCAGCAGCAAAGGACCGGGACAGGGCAAACGGCCCCAGCATTTT.